The rows below give T cell receptor beta chains drawn from one sample of a study of blood T cell repertoires in COVID-19. Sequencing used immunoSEQ multiplex PCR; TCRdb keeps in-frame clones, though not all of them. The data hold a few hundred thousand clones, with 70% to 85% observed a single time. Sequencing used peripheral blood. These TCRs come from a human donor with COVID-19, enrolled during active disease. The donor label of this sample is uncertain. CDR3s include the opening cysteine and the closing phenylalanine or tryptophan. A D gene is named only where the DNA matches it firmly. Rows give clone size only sometimes, using once, few, many, or a class for an expanded clone.

J gene: TRBJ2-7; V gene: TRBV19; clone size: .; D gene: TRBD1; CDR3 protein: CASSIGETGTGNEQYF; CDR3 DNA: TGTGCCAGTAGTATAGGGGAAACCGGGACAGGGAACGAGCAGTACTTC
J gene: TRBJ2-1; V gene: TRBV7-2; clone size: few; D gene: .; CDR3 protein: CASSLGTGRYNEQFF; CDR3 DNA: TGTGCCAGCAGCTTAGGGACTGGGAGGTACAATGAGCAGTTCTTC
J gene: TRBJ1-2; V gene: TRBV5-1; clone size: .; D gene: .; CDR3 protein: CASSQTGQGVGGGYTF; CDR3 DNA: TGCGCCAGCAGCCAGACGGGACAAGGAGTAGGAGGAGGCTACACCTTC
J gene: TRBJ2-7; V gene: TRBV28; clone size: .; D gene: .; CDR3 protein: CASSPAPRGRSEQYF; CDR3 DNA: TGTGCCAGCAGTCCTGCACCAAGAGGGCGGAGCGAGCAGTACTTC
J gene: TRBJ2-7; V gene: TRBV7-9; clone size: .; D gene: TRBD1; CDR3 protein: CASSSDRDSYEQYF; CDR3 DNA: TGTGCCAGCAGCTCTGACAGGGACTCCTACGAGCAGTACTTC
J gene: TRBJ1-1; V gene: TRBV28; clone size: .; D gene: .; CDR3 protein: CASSYPGGRGEAFF; CDR3 DNA: TGTGCCAGCAGCTACCCTGGAGGGCGGGGTGAAGCTTTCTTT
J gene: TRBJ1-6; V gene: TRBV3-1/TRBV3-2; clone size: few; D gene: TRBD1; CDR3 protein: CASSQFRTGESPLHF; CDR3 DNA: TGTGCCAGCAGCCAATTCCGGACAGGGGAATCACCCCTCCACTTT
J gene: TRBJ2-7; V gene: TRBV15; clone size: .; D gene: TRBD2; CDR3 protein: CATSRDTSGGRGQYF; CDR3 DNA: TGTGCCACCAGCAGAGATACTAGCGGGGGGCGTGGGCAGTACTTC
J gene: TRBJ1-1; V gene: TRBV10-3; clone size: .; D gene: TRBD1; CDR3 protein: CAISPHRGSAFF; CDR3 DNA: TGTGCCATCAGCCCCCACAGGGGTTCAGCTTTCTTT
J gene: TRBJ2-5; V gene: TRBV6-4; clone size: .; D gene: .; CDR3 protein: CASSRDSQETQYF; CDR3 DNA: TGTGCCAGCAGCCGGGACTCACAAGAGACCCAGTACTTC
J gene: TRBJ2-7; V gene: TRBV3-1/TRBV3-2; clone size: .; D gene: TRBD2; CDR3 protein: CASSQEELAGGRSYEQYF; CDR3 DNA: TGTGCCAGCAGCCAAGAAGAACTAGCGGGAGGGAGGTCCTACGAGCAGTACTTC